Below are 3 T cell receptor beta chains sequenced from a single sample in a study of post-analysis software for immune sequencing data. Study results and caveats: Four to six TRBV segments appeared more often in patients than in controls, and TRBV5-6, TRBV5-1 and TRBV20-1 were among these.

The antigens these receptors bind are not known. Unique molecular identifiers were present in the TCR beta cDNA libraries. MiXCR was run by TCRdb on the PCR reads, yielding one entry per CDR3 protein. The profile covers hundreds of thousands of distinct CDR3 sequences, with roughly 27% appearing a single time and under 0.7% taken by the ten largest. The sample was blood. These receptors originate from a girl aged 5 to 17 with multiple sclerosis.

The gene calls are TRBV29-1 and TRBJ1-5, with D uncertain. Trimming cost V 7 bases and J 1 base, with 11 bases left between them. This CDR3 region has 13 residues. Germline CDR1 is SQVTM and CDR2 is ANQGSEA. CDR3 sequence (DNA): TGCAGCGCCGCCCAAGCAAGCAATCAGCCCCAGCATTTT. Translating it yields CSAAQASNQPQHF.

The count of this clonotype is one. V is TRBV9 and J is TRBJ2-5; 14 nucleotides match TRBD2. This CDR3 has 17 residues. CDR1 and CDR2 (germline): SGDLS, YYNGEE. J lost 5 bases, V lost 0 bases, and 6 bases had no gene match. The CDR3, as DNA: TGTGCCAGCAGCGTAGGAGACGGGACTAGCGGGAGTGAGACCCAGTACTTC. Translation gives CASSVGDGTSGSETQYF.

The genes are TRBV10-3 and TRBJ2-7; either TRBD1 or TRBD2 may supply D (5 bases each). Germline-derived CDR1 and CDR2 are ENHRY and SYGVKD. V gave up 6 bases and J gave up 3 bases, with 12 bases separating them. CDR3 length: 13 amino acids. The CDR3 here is CAISRDRVYEQYF. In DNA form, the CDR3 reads TGTGCCATCAGCCGGGACCGGGTCTACGAGCAGTACTTC.